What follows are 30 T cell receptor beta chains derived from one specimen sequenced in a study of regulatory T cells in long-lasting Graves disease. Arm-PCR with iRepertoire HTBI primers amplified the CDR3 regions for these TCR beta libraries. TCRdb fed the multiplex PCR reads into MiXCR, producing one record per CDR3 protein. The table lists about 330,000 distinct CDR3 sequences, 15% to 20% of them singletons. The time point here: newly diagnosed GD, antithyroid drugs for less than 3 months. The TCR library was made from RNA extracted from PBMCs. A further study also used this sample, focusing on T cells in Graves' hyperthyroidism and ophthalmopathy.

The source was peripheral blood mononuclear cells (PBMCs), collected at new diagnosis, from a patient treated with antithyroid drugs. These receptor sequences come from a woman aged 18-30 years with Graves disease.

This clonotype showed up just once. The CDR3 coding sequence is TGTGCCAGCACCGGACAGGTGATGACAGATACGCAGTATTTT. Translation: CASTGQVMTDTQYF. V is TRBV6-4 and J is TRBJ2-3; 7 nucleotides match TRBD1. The CDR3 runs to 14 residues. Germline V lookup: CDR1 MRHNA, CDR2 SNTAGT. Trimming removed 7 bases from V and 3 bases from J; junction bases left unmatched: 7.

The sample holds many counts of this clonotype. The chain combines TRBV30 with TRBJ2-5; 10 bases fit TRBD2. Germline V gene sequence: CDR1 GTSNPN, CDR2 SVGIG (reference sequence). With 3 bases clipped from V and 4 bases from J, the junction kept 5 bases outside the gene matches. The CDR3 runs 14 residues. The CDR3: CAWRVAGGGETQYF. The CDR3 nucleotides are TGTGCCTGGAGGGTAGCGGGGGGTGGAGAGACCCAGTACTTC.

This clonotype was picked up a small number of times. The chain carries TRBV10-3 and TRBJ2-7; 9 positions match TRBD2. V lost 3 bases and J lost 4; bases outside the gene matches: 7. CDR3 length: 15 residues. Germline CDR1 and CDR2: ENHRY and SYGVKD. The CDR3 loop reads CAISDPASGRYEQYF. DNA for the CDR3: TGTGCCATCAGTGACCCGGCGAGCGGGAGGTACGAGCAGTACTTC.

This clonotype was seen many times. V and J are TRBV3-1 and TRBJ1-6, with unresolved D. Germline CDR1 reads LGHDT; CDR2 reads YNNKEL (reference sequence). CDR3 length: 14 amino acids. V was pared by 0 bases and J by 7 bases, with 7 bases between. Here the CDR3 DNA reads TGTGCCAGCAGCCAAGAGCTACCGAATTCACCCCTCCACTTT. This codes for CASSQELPNSPLHF.

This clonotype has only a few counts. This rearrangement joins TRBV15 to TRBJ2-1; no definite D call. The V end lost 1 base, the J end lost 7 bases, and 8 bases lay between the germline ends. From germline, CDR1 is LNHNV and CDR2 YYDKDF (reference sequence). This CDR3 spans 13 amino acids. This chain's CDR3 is CATSRGRGNEQFF. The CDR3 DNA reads TGTGCCACCAGCAGAGGACGCGGTAATGAGCAGTTCTTC.

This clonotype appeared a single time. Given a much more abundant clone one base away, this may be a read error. The CDR3 bases are TGTGCCTGGAGTGCAGGGGAGAGCTCCTACCAGCAGTACTTC. Its translation: CAWSAGESSYQQYF. The chain joins TRBV30 to TRBJ2-7; possible D gene TRBD1, 6 bases. Per germline, CDR1 GTSNPN and CDR2 SVGIG (reference sequence). This CDR3 comprises 14 residues. The entire variable domain, with the rest obtained from reference TRBV30 and TRBJ2-7, is as follows: SQTIHQWPATLVQPVGSPLSLECTVEGTSNPNLYWYRQAAGRGLQLLFYSVGIGQISSEVPQNLSASRPQDRQFILSSKKLLLSDSGFYLCAWSAGESSYQQYFGPGTRLTVT.

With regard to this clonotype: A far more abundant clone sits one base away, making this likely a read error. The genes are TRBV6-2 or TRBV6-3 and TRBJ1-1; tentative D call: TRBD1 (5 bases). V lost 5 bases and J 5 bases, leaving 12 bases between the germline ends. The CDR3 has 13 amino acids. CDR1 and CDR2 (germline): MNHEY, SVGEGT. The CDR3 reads CASSEPGRTEAFF. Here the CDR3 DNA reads TGTGCCAGCAGTGAACCAGGGAGGACTGAAGCTTTCTTT.

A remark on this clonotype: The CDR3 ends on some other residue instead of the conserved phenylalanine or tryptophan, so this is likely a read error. CDR3 DNA sequence: TGTGCCAGCAGCCACCTAGACGCGGGACTAGGGAACACCGGGGAGCTGTTTCTT. It translates to CASSHLDAGLGNTGELFL. The rearrangement joins TRBV3-1 to TRBJ2-2; 8 bases fit TRBD2. V was clipped by 3 bases and J by 1 base; unmatched bases: 10. The CDR3 extends over 18 amino acids. Germline V lookup: CDR1 LGHDT, CDR2 YNNKEL (reference sequence).

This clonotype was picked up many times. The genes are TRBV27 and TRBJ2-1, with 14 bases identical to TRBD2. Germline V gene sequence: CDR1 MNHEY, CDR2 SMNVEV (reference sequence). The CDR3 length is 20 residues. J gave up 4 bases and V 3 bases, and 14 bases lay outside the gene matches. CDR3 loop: CASSLTSGGVGSKTYNEQFF. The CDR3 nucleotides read TGTGCCAGCAGTTTGACTAGCGGGGGGGTTGGGTCAAAAACTTACAATGAGCAGTTCTTC.

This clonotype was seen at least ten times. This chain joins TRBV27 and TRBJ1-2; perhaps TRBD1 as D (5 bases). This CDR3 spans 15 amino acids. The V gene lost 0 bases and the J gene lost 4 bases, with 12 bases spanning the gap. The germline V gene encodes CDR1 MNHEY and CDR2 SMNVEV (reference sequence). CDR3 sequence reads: CASSLSVKTGYGYTF. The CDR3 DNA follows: TGTGCCAGCAGTTTATCGGTGAAAACAGGCTATGGCTACACCTTC.

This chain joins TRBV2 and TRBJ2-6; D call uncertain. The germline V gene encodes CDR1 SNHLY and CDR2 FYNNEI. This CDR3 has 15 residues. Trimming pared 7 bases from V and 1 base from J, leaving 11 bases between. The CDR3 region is CASNQVDSGANVLTF. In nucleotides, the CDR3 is TGTGCCAGCAACCAGGTGGATTCTGGGGCCAACGTCCTGACTTTC. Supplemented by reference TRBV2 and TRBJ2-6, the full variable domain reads EPEVTQTPSHQVTQMGQEVILRCVPISNHLYFYWYRQILGQKVEFLVSFYNNEISEKSEIFDDQFSVERPDGSNFTLKIRSTKLEDSAMYFCASNQVDSGANVLTFGAGSRLTVL.

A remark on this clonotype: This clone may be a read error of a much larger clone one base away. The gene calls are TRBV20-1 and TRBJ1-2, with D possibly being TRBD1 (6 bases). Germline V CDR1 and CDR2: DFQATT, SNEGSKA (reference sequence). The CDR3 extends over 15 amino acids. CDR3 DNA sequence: TGCGGTGCTAGAGGTGCTGGACAGCTAAACTATGGCTACACCTTC. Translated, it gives CGARGAGQLNYGYTF.

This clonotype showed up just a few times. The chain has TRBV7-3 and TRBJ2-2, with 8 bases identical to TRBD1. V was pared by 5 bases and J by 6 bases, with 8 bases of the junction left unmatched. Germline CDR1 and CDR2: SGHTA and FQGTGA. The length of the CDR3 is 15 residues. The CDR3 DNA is TGTGCCAGCAGCGCTCAGGGGGCGATATCCGGGGAGCTGTTTTTT. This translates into CASSAQGAISGELFF. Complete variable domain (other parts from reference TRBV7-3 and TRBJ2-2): GAGVSQTPSNKVTEKGKYVELRCDPISGHTALYWYRQSLGQGPEFLIYFQGTGAADDSGLPNDRFFAVRPEGSVSTLKIQRTERGDSAVYLCASSAQGAISGELFFGEGSRLTVL.

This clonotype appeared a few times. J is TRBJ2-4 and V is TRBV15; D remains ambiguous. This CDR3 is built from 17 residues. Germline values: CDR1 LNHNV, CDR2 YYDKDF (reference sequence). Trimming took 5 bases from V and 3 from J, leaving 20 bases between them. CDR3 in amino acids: CATSLLTRVSGKNIQYF. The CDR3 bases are TGTGCCACCAGCCTCCTGACAAGGGTTTCTGGCAAAAACATTCAGTACTTC.

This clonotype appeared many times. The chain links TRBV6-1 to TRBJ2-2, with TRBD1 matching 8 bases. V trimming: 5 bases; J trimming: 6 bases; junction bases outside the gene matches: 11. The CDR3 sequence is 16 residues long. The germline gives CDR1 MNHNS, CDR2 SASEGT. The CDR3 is CASSPRTGRRPGELFF. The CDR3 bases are TGTGCCAGCAGTCCGCGGACAGGGCGGAGACCCGGGGAGCTGTTTTTT.

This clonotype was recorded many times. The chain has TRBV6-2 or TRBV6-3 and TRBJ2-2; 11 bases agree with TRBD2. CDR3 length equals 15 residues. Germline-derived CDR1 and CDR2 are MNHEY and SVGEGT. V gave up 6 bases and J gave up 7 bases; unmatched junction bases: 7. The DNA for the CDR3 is TGTGCCAGCAGCCCACTAGCGGGAGACCTCGGGGAGCTGTTTTTT. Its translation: CASSPLAGDLGELFF.

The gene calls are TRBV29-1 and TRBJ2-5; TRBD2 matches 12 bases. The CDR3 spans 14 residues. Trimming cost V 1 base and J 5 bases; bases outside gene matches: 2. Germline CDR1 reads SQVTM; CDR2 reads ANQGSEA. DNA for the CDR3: TGCAGCGTTGAAGGGGGGACTAGCGGGGAGACCCAGTACTTC. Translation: CSVEGGTSGETQYF.

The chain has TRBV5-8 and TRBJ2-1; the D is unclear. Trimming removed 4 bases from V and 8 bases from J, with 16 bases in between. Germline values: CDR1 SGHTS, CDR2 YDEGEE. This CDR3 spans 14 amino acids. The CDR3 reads CASSTRSSLYEQFF. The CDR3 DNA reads TGTGCCAGCAGCACCCGCTCTAGTTTATATGAGCAGTTCTTC.

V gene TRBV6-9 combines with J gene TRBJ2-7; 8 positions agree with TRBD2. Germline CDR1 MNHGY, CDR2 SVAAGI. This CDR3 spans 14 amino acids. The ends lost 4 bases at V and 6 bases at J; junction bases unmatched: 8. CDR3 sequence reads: CASSLGTSNSEQYF. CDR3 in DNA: TGTGCCAGCAGTTTAGGGACTAGTAACTCCGAGCAGTACTTC.

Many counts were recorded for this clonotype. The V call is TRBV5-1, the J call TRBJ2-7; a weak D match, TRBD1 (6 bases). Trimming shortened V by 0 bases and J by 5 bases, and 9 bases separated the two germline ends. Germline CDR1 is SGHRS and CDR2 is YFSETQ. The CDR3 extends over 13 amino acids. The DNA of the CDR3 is TGCGCCAGCAGCTTGGGTGCAGGGGACGAGCAGTACTTC. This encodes CASSLGAGDEQYF.

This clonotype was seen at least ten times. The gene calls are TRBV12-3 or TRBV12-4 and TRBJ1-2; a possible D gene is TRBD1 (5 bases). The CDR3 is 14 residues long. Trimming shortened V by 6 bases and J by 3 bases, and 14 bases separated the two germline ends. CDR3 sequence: CASSTTGQYYGYTF. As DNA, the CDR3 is TGTGCCAGCAGCACAACGGGGCAGTACTATGGCTACACCTTC.

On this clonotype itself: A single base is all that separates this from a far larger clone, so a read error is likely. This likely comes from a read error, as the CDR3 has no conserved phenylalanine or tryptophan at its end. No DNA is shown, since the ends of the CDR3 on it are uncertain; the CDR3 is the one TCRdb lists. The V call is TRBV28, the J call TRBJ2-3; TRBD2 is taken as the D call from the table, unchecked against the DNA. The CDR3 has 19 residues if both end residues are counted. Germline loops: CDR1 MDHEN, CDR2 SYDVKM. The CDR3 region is CASKPAGAGAGAVSYEQYS.

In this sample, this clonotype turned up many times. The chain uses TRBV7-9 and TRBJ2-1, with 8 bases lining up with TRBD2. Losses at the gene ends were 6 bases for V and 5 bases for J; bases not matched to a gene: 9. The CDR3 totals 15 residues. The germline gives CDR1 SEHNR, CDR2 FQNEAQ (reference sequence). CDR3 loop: CASSQSGSRNNEQFF. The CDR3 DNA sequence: TGTGCCAGCAGTCAAAGCGGGAGTCGGAACAATGAGCAGTTCTTC.

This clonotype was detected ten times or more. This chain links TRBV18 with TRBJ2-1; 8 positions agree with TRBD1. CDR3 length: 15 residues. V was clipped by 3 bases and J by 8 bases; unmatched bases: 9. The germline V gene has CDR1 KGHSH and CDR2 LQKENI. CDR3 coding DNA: TGTGCCAGCTCACCCCGGGACAGGAGTTTCGATGAGCAGTTCTTC. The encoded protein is CASSPRDRSFDEQFF.

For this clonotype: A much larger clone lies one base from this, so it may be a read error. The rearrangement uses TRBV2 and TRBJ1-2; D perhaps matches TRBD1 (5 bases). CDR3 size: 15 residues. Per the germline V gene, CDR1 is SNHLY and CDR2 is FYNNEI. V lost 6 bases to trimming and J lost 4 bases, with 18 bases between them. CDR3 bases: TGTGCCAGCAGCTTTCGACGGGACGTTATCTATGGCTACACCTTC. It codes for CASSFRRDVIYGYTF.

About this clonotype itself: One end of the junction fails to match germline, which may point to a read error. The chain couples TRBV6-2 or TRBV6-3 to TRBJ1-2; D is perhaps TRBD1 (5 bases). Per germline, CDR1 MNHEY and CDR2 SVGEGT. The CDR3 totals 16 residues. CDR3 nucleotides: TGTGCCAGCAGTTTATTTAGTCAGGGACCTAACTATGGCTACGCCTTC. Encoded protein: CASSLFSQGPNYGYAF.

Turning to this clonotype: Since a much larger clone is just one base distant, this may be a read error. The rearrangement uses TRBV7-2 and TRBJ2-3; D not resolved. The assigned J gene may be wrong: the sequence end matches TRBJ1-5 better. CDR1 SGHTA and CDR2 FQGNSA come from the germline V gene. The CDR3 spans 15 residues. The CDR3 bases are TGTGCCAGCAGCCGTTTAGGGTCGGGCACAGATACGCAGCATTTT. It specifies CASSRLGSGTDTQHF.

CDR3 DNA sequence: TGTGCCAGCAGCTTAAAGGCCAGGGGTCAAGAGACCCAGTACTTC. Its protein product is CASSLKARGQETQYF. The V and J genes are TRBV7-3 and TRBJ2-5; weak D call: TRBD1 (6 bases). This CDR3 comprises 15 residues. CDR1 is SGHTA, CDR2 FQGTGA, per germline. Trimming left V 1 base short and J 2 bases short, with 11 bases between.

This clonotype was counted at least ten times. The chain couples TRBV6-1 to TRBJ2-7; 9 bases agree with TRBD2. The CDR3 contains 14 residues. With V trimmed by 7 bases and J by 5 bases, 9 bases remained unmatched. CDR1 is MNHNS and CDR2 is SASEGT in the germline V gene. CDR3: CASTTSGRIHEQYF. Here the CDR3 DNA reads TGTGCCAGCACAACCAGCGGGAGGATCCACGAGCAGTACTTC.

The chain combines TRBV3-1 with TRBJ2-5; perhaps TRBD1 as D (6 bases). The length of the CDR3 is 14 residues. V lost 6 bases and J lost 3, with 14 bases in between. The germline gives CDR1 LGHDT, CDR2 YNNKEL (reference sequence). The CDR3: CASRPWGREETQYF. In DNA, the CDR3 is TGTGCCAGCAGGCCGTGGGGGCGTGAAGAGACCCAGTACTTC.